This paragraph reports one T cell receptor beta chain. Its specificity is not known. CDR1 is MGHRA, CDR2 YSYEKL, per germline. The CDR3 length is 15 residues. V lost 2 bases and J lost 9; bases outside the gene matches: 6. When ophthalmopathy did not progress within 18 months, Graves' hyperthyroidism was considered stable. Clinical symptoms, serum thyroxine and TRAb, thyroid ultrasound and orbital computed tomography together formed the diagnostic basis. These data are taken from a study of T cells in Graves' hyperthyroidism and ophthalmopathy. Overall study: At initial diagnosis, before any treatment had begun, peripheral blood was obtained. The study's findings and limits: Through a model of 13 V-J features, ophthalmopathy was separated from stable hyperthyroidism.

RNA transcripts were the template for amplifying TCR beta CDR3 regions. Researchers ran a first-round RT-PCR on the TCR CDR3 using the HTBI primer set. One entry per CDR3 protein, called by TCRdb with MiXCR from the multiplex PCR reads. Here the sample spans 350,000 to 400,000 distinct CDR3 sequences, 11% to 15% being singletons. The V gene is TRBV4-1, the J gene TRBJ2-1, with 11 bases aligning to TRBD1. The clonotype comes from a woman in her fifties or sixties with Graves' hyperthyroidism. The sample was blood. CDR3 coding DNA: TGCGCCAGCAGCCAACGGGACAGGGGGTTTAGTGAGCAGTTCTTC. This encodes CASSQRDRGFSEQFF.